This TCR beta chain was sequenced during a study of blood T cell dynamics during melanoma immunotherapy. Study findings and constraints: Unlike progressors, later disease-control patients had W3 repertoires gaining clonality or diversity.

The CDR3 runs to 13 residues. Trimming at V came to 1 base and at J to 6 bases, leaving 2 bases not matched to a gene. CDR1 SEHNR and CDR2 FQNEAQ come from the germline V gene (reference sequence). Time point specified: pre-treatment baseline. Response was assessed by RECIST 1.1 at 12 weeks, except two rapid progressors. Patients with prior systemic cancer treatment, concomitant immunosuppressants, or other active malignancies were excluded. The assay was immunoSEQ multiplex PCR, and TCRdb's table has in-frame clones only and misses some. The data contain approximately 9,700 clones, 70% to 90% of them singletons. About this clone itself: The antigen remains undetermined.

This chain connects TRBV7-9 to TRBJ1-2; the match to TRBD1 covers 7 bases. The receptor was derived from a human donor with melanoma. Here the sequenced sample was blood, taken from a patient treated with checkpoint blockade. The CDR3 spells CASSLGQGDGYTF. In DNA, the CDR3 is TGTGCCAGCAGCTTAGGCCAGGGGGATGGCTACACCTTC.